Listed here are 30 T cell receptor beta chains from one sample, sequenced in a study of blood T cell repertoires in COVID-19. Assay: immunoSEQ multiplex PCR; the TCRdb copy retains only in-frame clones and omits some. The profile shows 150,000 to 200,000 clones, approximately 86% of them singletons. Source material: peripheral blood. The source is a man aged 70-80 years with active or convalescent COVID-19.

On this clone: This same CDR3 is encoded by further DNA sequences in the sample. The J gene is TRBJ2-2, the V gene TRBV6-5; D is possibly TRBD2 (6 bases). In germline, CDR1 is MNHEY, CDR2 SVGAGI. The CDR3 extends over 15 amino acids. Trimming removed 0 bases at V and 4 bases at J, with 9 bases between. CDR3 in amino acids: CASSYSRGGTGELFF. The CDR3 nucleotides are TGTGCCAGCAGTTACTCGCGGGGAGGCACCGGGGAGCTGTTTTTT.

The chain recombines TRBV10-1 with TRBJ2-7, with 9 bases identical to TRBD2. The CDR3 runs to 14 residues. The V gene's germline CDR1 is WNHNN and CDR2 SYGVQD (reference sequence). Trimming removed 2 bases from V and 2 bases from J; junction bases left unmatched: 1. CDR3 nucleotide sequence: TGCGCCAGCAGTGAGACTAGCGGGCCCTACGAGCAGTACTTC. It encodes CASSETSGPYEQYF.

On this clone: A read error may produce the germline difference seen at one junction end. J is TRBJ2-5 and V is TRBV10-3; D is unresolved. CDR1 is ENHRY and CDR2 is SYGVKD in the germline V gene. The CDR3 totals 11 residues. The CDR3 DNA follows: TGTGCCATCAGAGTAGAAGAGGCCCAGTACTTC. It is translated as CAIRVEEAQYF.

The table lists this clone with a few counts. The chain combines TRBV24-1 with TRBJ2-1; 8 bases fit TRBD1. Germline V CDR1 and CDR2: KGHDR, SFDVKD. Trimming took 4 bases from V and 5 from J; bases not matched to a gene: 9. The CDR3 contains 16 residues. CDR3 coding DNA: TGTGCCACCAGTGACCTTCGGACAGGGTCACACAATGAGCAGTTCTTC. This gives the protein CATSDLRTGSHNEQFF.

This chain joins TRBV12-3 or TRBV12-4 and TRBJ2-7; tentative D call: TRBD2 (6 bases). V was shortened by 3 bases and J by 7 bases, with 13 bases between the two germline ends. This CDR3 contains 13 residues. The DNA of the CDR3 is TGTGCCAGCAGTTTTCAGGGCCGGGGGGAGCAGTACTTC. It yields the protein CASSFQGRGEQYF.

A single count supports this clone. The chain couples TRBV7-2 to TRBJ1-5; D is uncertain. The CDR3 length is 13 residues. With 3 bases removed from V and 5 bases from J, the gap between germline ends came to 8 bases. Germline assignment: CDR1 SGHTA and CDR2 FQGNSA. This CDR3 is CASSLTLDQPQHF. CDR3 coding DNA: TGTGCCAGCAGCTTGACACTCGATCAGCCCCAGCATTTT.

On this clone: In the same sample, other DNA sequences code for this CDR3. The rearrangement uses TRBV6-1 and TRBJ1-6, with 8 bases matching TRBD1. Germline-derived CDR1 and CDR2 are MNHNS and SASEGT. With 1 base clipped from V and 10 bases from J, the junction kept 3 bases outside the gene matches. CDR3 length equals 14 residues. The CDR3 bases are TGTGCCAGCAGTGAAGGACAGGGGCGCTCACCCCTCCACTTT. Protein: CASSEGQGRSPLHF.

This chain connects TRBV5-8 to TRBJ2-2; D might be TRBD2 (5 bases). The length of the CDR3 is 15 residues. Per germline, CDR1 SGHTS and CDR2 YDEGEE. V was trimmed by 4 bases and J by 2 bases, leaving 12 bases between them. The DNA for the CDR3 is TGTGCCAGCAGCCGGAGGCTCCTTAACACCGGGGAGCTGTTTTTT. This translates into CASSRRLLNTGELFF.

J is TRBJ1-2 and V is TRBV6-2 or TRBV6-3; possibly TRBD1 for D (6 bases). The CDR3 is made up of 12 amino acids. Germline CDR1 and CDR2: MNHEY and SVGEGT. With 6 bases removed from V and 11 bases from J, the gap between germline ends came to 16 bases. CDR3 sequence reads: CASSRSWGLYTF. CDR3 DNA sequence: TGTGCCAGCAGCCGATCCTGGGGGCTGTACACCTTC.

The chain recombines TRBV5-4 with TRBJ2-3; a possible D gene is TRBD1 (6 bases). The germline gives CDR1 SGHNT, CDR2 YYREEE (reference sequence). The CDR3 runs to 14 residues. Trimming removed 0 bases from V and 4 bases from J, with 9 bases in between. Here the CDR3 reads CASSLVQGSDTQYF. As DNA, the CDR3 is TGTGCCAGCAGCTTGGTCCAGGGGTCAGATACGCAGTATTTT.

This chain joins TRBV5-1 and TRBJ2-2, with 10 bases matching TRBD2. The CDR3 extends over 16 amino acids. The germline V gene encodes CDR1 SGHRS and CDR2 YFSETQ. With V trimmed by 3 bases and J by 7 bases, 9 bases remained unmatched. Here the CDR3 reads CASSSTSGPGGGELFF. The CDR3 bases are TGCGCCAGCAGCTCGACTAGCGGGCCAGGAGGCGGGGAGCTGTTTTTT.

This CDR3 reads CASSPGTSGGAVHSRNEQFF. CDR3 in DNA: TGTGCCAGCAGCCCCGGGACTAGCGGGGGGGCCGTTCACTCACGCAATGAGCAGTTCTTC. The genes are TRBV9 and TRBJ2-1, with 16 bases fitting TRBD2. The CDR3 runs 20 residues. After removal of 4 bases from V and 6 bases from J, the junction contained 16 bases not matched to a gene. Germline V gene sequence: CDR1 SGDLS, CDR2 YYNGEE.

The rearrangement links TRBV28 to TRBJ1-2, with D possibly being TRBD1 (5 bases). The V gene's germline CDR1 is MDHEN and CDR2 SYDVKM. V lost 5 bases to trimming and J lost 5 bases, with 12 bases between them. This CDR3 contains 13 residues. CDR3 loop: CASSGGTGYGYTF. The CDR3 DNA sequence: TGTGCCAGCAGTGGCGGGACCGGGTATGGCTACACCTTC.

CDR3 amino acids: CASRPQGASVGYTF. The CDR3 DNA reads TGTGCCAGCAGACCACAGGGGGCGTCAGTTGGCTACACCTTC. The V and J genes are TRBV7-2 and TRBJ1-2; 9 bases line up with TRBD1. Germline V CDR1 and CDR2: SGHTA, FQGNSA. The J segment lost 7 bases and the V segment lost 6 bases, leaving 9 bases of the junction unmatched. This CDR3 has 14 residues.

The CDR3 DNA reads as TGTGCCAGTAGTGTTGGGACAGATCCTTACTATGGCTACACCTTC. Its translation: CASSVGTDPYYGYTF. This chain connects TRBV19 to TRBJ1-2, with TRBD1 matching 7 bases. The CDR3 has 15 residues. In germline, CDR1 is LNHDA, CDR2 SQIVND (reference sequence). Trimming cost V 5 bases and J 3 bases; bases outside gene matches: 9.

This clone has a single count. V gene TRBV6-5 combines with J gene TRBJ2-7, with a weak D call TRBD1 (6 bases). CDR1 and CDR2 from the germline V gene are MNHEY and SVGAGI. The CDR3 spans 12 residues. V lost 5 bases to trimming and J lost 4 bases, with 9 bases between them. The chain's CDR3 is CASSTDRYEQYF. The CDR3 DNA reads as TGTGCCAGCAGTACGGACAGATACGAGCAGTACTTC.

V and J are TRBV13 and TRBJ2-4; TRBD1 aligns across 8 bases. Germline loops: CDR1 PRHDT, CDR2 FYEKMQ (reference sequence). Losses at the gene ends were 6 bases for V and 13 bases for J; bases not matched to a gene: 8. The CDR3 has 12 amino acids. The CDR3 DNA sequence: TGTGCCAGCAGTAAAGACAGGGGAAGGCAGTACTTC. Translating it yields CASSKDRGRQYF.

The CDR3 spells CASSPGTSGASSYEQYF. The CDR3 DNA reads as TGTGCCAGCTCACCTGGGACTAGCGGGGCTTCCTCCTACGAGCAGTACTTC. The chain combines TRBV18 with TRBJ2-7; 13 bases fit TRBD2. CDR1 is KGHSH and CDR2 is LQKENI in the germline V gene. V lost 3 bases and J lost 0; bases outside the gene matches: 5. The CDR3 consists of 17 residues.

The chain has TRBV19 and TRBJ1-2; 8 bases line up with TRBD1. CDR1 is LNHDA and CDR2 is SQIVND in the germline V gene (reference sequence). The CDR3 is 14 amino acids. The V segment lost 6 bases and the J segment 2 bases; nucleotides outside the gene matches: 5. The CDR3 nucleotides are TGTGCCAGTAGCCGCGACAGGGGAAACTATGGCTACACCTTC. As protein: CASSRDRGNYGYTF.

The rearrangement uses TRBV14 and TRBJ1-1, with D possibly being TRBD1 (5 bases). In germline, CDR1 is SGHDN, CDR2 FVKESK. The CDR3 sequence is 16 residues long. Trimming took 0 bases from V and 4 from J, leaving 15 bases between them. CDR3 DNA: TGTGCCAGCAGCCAAGATCTTTTGGGGGGACGCACTGAAGCTTTCTTT. Residues: CASSQDLLGGRTEAFF. The full variable domain, rest sourced from reference TRBV14 and TRBJ1-1, is EAGVTQFPSHSVIEKGQTVTLRCDPISGHDNLYWYRRVMGKEIKFLLHFVKESKQDESGMPNNRFLAERTGGTYSTLKVQPAELEDSGVYFCASSQDLLGGRTEAFFGQGTRLTVV.

This chain links TRBV27 with TRBJ2-1; 9 bases line up with TRBD2. Germline trimming cut 2 bases from V and 12 bases from J; bases unmatched to any gene: 5. CDR3 length: 13 residues. The germline V gene has CDR1 MNHEY and CDR2 SMNVEV (reference sequence). CDR3 coding DNA: TGTGCCAGCAGTTTAGCCCGCGGGAGGGGGCAGTTCTTC. It codes for CASSLARGRGQFF.

The CDR3 DNA is TGTGCCAGCTCACCACTCCAGCGGGAGAGAAATGAGCAGTTCTTC. Amino acid sequence: CASSPLQRERNEQFF. The chain couples TRBV18 to TRBJ2-1, with 8 bases that match TRBD2. This CDR3 region has 15 residues. Losses at the gene ends were 1 base for V and 7 bases for J; bases not matched to a gene: 6. Looked up from germline, CDR1 is KGHSH and CDR2 is LQKENI.

The gene calls are TRBV7-9 and TRBJ2-5; D gene unclear. The V gene's germline CDR1 is SEHNR and CDR2 FQNEAQ (reference sequence). Trimming stripped 4 bases from V and 0 bases from J, with 9 bases between. The length of the CDR3 is 14 residues. CDR3 sequence: CASSSFQYQETQYF. CDR3 sequence (DNA): TGTGCCAGCAGCTCTTTTCAGTACCAAGAGACCCAGTACTTC.

The V gene is TRBV7-8, the J gene TRBJ2-2, with TRBD2 identical over 7 bases. The CDR3 spans 15 residues. Germline V CDR1 and CDR2: SGHVS, FQNEAQ. The V and J ends lost 7 bases and 0 bases, in that order; junction bases with no gene match: 5. The CDR3 spells CASKLGGANTGELFF. CDR3 bases: TGTGCCAGCAAGTTGGGAGGGGCGAACACCGGGGAGCTGTTTTTT.

The table lists this clone with a count of one. The chain is built from TRBV5-6 and TRBJ1-3, with D hard to call. The CDR3 totals 17 residues. Germline CDR1 and CDR2: SGHDT and YYEEEE. Trimming took 4 bases from V and 0 from J, leaving 17 bases between them. The CDR3 sequence is CASSAGPSVFSGNTIYF. The CDR3, as DNA: TGTGCCAGCAGCGCCGGCCCAAGCGTCTTCTCTGGAAACACCATATATTTT.

This chain joins TRBV18 and TRBJ2-7, with D perhaps matching TRBD1 (5 bases). V was cut by 3 bases and J by 9 bases, with 15 bases left in between. The CDR3 is 13 amino acids. CDR1 and CDR2 from the germline V gene are KGHSH and LQKENI. CDR3 nucleotide sequence: TGTGCCAGCTCACCGATAAGCACGCAGGGGCAGTACTTC. This sequence encodes CASSPISTQGQYF.

The chain combines TRBV5-1 with TRBJ1-3; 7 nucleotides agree with TRBD1. Germline CDR1 reads SGHRS; CDR2 reads YFSETQ. With V trimmed by 4 bases and J by 0 bases, 7 bases remained unmatched. The CDR3 is 16 amino acids. The CDR3 DNA reads TGCGCCAGCAGCGACGGACAGGCAAGCTCTGGAAACACCATATATTTT. This translates into CASSDGQASSGNTIYF.

The V call is TRBV6-5, the J call TRBJ1-5; D might be TRBD1 (6 bases). The V gene's germline CDR1 is MNHEY and CDR2 SVGAGI. This CDR3 has 15 amino acids. V was cut by 2 bases and J by 3 bases, with 11 bases left in between. CDR3 loop: CASSYRTEFNQPQHF. As DNA, the CDR3 is TGTGCCAGCAGTTACAGGACAGAGTTCAATCAGCCCCAGCATTTT.

This clone is a singleton in its sample. This chain links TRBV19 with TRBJ2-1, with D possibly being TRBD2 (5 bases). V gave up 3 bases and J gave up 1 base, with 10 bases separating them. Germline V gene data show CDR1 as LNHDA and CDR2 as SQIVND (reference sequence). This CDR3 has 15 residues. In nucleotides, the CDR3 is TGTGCCAGTAGTATGAGGGCCCAGTCCTACAATGAGCAGTTCTTC. It is translated as CASSMRAQSYNEQFF.

This chain connects TRBV6-2 or TRBV6-3 to TRBJ1-1; D is undetermined. Germline V gene sequence: CDR1 MNHEY, CDR2 SVGEGT. The V end was cut by 2 bases, the J end by 11 bases, with 9 bases between. The CDR3 totals 11 residues. CDR3 DNA: TGTGCCAGCAGTTACCCAACGCGGGCTTTCTTT. As protein: CASSYPTRAFF.